This paragraph reports one T cell receptor beta chain. What it binds is unknown. Germline CDR1 and CDR2: SGHDT and YYEEEE. Trimming removed 4 bases at V and 2 bases at J, with 15 bases between. The length of the CDR3 is 15 residues. The data were taken from a study of CD4+ T cells in melanoma. Findings of the study overall: Reportedly, melanoma neoantigen-specific CD4+ T cells showed varied differentiation states. A reported correlation linked neoantigen-specific CD4+ T cells to CD8+, macrophage and B cell function.

TCRdb keeps only in-frame clones here, not all; method: immunoSEQ multiplex PCR. The sample includes around 15,000 clones, 62% seen only once; the top ten take about 15%. The genes are TRBV5-6 and TRBJ1-2, with D unclear. The receptor comes from a human donor with melanoma. Sequencing used cells from a culture (not recorded whether cultured in vitro). CDR3 nucleotide sequence: TGTGCCAGCAGCCCCGGACCGAACTCGAACTATGGCTACACCTTC. It is translated as CASSPGPNSNYGYTF.